This entry features one T cell receptor beta chain sequence. The antigen is undetermined. This entry is derived from a study of T cell repertoires in cytomegalovirus infection. Whole-study context: A matching HLA type, together with CMV infection, was signaled by public TCR beta signatures. Whole-study findings and limits: Predominance within the ex vivo response was attributable to HLA-C-restricted CMV-specific TCR beta clonotypes.

TCRdb reprocessed the reads via MiXCR and lists one record per CDR3 protein. The repertoire consists of fewer than 700,000 distinct CDR3 sequences, with 24% occurring once and the leading ten covering roughly 8%. The CDR3 is 13 residues long. V shed 4 bases and J shed 4 bases, with 8 bases lying between them. The germline CDR1 and CDR2 sequences are SGHDN and FVKESK. Sequences were obtained from CD8+ T cells from PBMCs. This chain connects TRBV14 to TRBJ2-1, with D maybe TRBD1 (5 bases). The receptor was isolated from a human donor in good health (CMV status not recorded). Some clones in this sample may be carry-over from other donors' samples. The CDR3 DNA sequence: TGTGCCAGCAGCCGACACAGGTACAATGAGCAGTTCTTC. This codes for CASSRHRYNEQFF.